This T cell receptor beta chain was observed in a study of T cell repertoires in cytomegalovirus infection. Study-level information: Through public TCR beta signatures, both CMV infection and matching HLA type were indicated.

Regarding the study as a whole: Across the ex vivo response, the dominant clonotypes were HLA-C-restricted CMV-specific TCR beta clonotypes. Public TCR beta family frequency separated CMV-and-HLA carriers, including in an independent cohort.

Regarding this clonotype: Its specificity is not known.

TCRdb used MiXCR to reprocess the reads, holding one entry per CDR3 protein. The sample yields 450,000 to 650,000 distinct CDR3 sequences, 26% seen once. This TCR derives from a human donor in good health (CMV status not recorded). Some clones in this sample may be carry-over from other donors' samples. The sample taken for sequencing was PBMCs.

Here the CDR3 DNA reads TGTGCCAGCAGTTACTCGAATCCTAGAAGCCAAGAGACCCAGTACTTC. Translation: CASSYSNPRSQETQYF. The rearrangement joins TRBV6-2 or TRBV6-3 to TRBJ2-5; the D is unclear. Germline V lookup: CDR1 MNHEY, CDR2 SVGEGT. The CDR3 is 16 residues long. Trimming left V 0 bases short and J 1 base short, with 12 bases between.